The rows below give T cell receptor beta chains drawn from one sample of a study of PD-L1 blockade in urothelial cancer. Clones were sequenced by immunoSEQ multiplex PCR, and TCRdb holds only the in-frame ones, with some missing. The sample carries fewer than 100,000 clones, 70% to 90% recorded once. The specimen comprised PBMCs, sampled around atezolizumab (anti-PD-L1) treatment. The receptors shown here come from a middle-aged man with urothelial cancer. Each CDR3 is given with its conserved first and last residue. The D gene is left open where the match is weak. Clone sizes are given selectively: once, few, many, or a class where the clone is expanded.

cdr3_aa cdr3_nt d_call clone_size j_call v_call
CASSGQGTYEQYF TGTGCCAGCTCCGGACAGGGAACCTACGAGCAGTACTTC TRBD1 . TRBJ2-7 TRBV27
CSVEGVVGQNQETQYF TGCAGCGTTGAAGGGGTAGTGGGACAGAATCAAGAGACCCAGTACTTC TRBD1 . TRBJ2-5 TRBV29-1
CASSSGLVETQYF TGCGCCAGCAGCTCGGGACTAGTAGAGACCCAGTACTTC TRBD2 . TRBJ2-5 TRBV5-1
CASSNPTRTTEQYF TGTGCCAGCAGTAATCCGACTAGGACAACCGAGCAGTACTTC . . TRBJ2-7 TRBV6-5
CASSPRTGSNEQYF TGTGCCAGCAGCCCCCGGACAGGGAGCAACGAGCAGTACTTC TRBD1 . TRBJ2-7 TRBV5-4
CASSPRAGNTEAFF TGTGCCAGCTCTCCTAGAGCGGGGAACACTGAAGCTTTCTTT . few TRBJ1-1 TRBV18
CASSQGAGVGYEQFF TGCGCCAGCAGCCAAGGGGCGGGAGTGGGTTATGAGCAGTTCTTC TRBD2 . TRBJ2-1 TRBV4-1
CASSFSGSLVEQFF TGTGCCAGCAGCTTCTCTGGCTCCCTCGTTGAGCAGTTCTTC . . TRBJ2-1 TRBV7-8
CASRGEVELFF TGTGCCAGCAGAGGAGAGGTCGAGCTGTTTTTT . . TRBJ2-2 TRBV2
CAWRGRAYEQYF TGTGCCTGGAGGGGCCGCGCCTACGAGCAGTACTTC . . TRBJ2-7 TRBV30
CASTNIQGLAKNIQYF TGTGCCAGTACCAATATACAGGGCCTAGCCAAAAACATTCAGTACTTC . . TRBJ2-4 TRBV19
CASSYSTAAPDTQYF TGTGCCAGCAGTTACTCGACTGCAGCCCCAGATACGCAGTATTTT . . TRBJ2-3 TRBV6-6
CASSQEGGSNQPQHF TGCGCCAGCAGCCAAGAGGGGGGGAGCAATCAGCCCCAGCATTTT . . TRBJ1-5 TRBV4-1
CASSLDPTGRKLFF TGTGCCAGCAGCTTGGATCCCACAGGGCGGAAACTGTTTTTT . . TRBJ1-4 TRBV5-6
CASMASGRYEQYF TGTGCCAGCATGGCTAGCGGGAGGTACGAGCAGTACTTC TRBD2 . TRBJ2-7 TRBV5-4
CASSPLQAVNTGELFF TGTGCCAGCTCACCTCTCCAGGCCGTGAACACCGGGGAGCTGTTTTTT . . TRBJ2-2 TRBV18
CASRPTGPGGYTF TGTGCCAGCAGGCCTACAGGGCCCGGGGGCTACACCTTC . few TRBJ1-2 TRBV28
CATSRDPRGNNEQFF TGTGCCACCAGCAGAGATCCTAGGGGGAACAATGAGCAGTTCTTC . . TRBJ2-1 TRBV15
CASSYSGTANTEAFF TGTGCCAGCAGTTACTCCGGGACAGCGAACACTGAAGCTTTCTTT TRBD1 few TRBJ1-1 TRBV6-5
CASRHPPGFYWSNQPQHF TGTGCCAGCAGACACCCTCCGGGGTTCTATTGGAGCAATCAGCCCCAGCATTTT . . TRBJ1-5 TRBV6-4
CASSLETGFSNQPQHF TGTGCCAGCAGTTTGGAGACTGGGTTTAGCAATCAGCCCCAGCATTTT . . TRBJ1-5 TRBV28
CASTPGAVKVEQYF TGTGCCAGCACTCCTGGGGCGGTCAAGGTCGAGCAGTACTTC . . TRBJ2-7 TRBV11-2
CASSSPPGNTIYF TGTGCCAGCAGTTCCCCTCCTGGAAACACCATATATTTT . . TRBJ1-3 TRBV28
CASSLEVRGGTANTEAFF TGTGCCAGCAGCTTAGAAGTAAGAGGCGGGACAGCGAACACTGAAGCTTTCTTT TRBD1 . TRBJ1-1 TRBV7-9
CAWSVIARDYGYTF TGTGCCTGGAGTGTTATAGCTCGAGACTATGGCTACACCTTC . . TRBJ1-2 TRBV30
CASRGTSGKSEQFF TGTGCCAGCAGGGGGACTAGCGGGAAGAGTGAGCAGTTCTTC TRBD2 . TRBJ2-1 TRBV2
CASSLDRDWRLYNEQFF TGTGCCAGCAGCTTGGACAGGGATTGGCGCCTCTACAATGAGCAGTTCTTC . . TRBJ2-1 TRBV5-4
CAWSDPGVNREKLFF TGTGCCTGGAGCGACCCCGGGGTTAATAGGGAAAAACTGTTTTTT . . TRBJ1-4 TRBV30
CASSPPSGLTDTQYF TGTGCCAGCAGTCCCCCTAGCGGTCTCACAGATACGCAGTATTTT TRBD2 . TRBJ2-3 TRBV28
CASGPRQGIAGNTIYF TGTGCCAGCGGCCCGAGACAGGGAATAGCTGGAAACACCATATATTTT TRBD1 . TRBJ1-3 TRBV28
CASSLRQGEFYYGYTF TGCGCCAGCAGCTTACGACAGGGGGAATTTTACTATGGCTACACCTTC TRBD1 . TRBJ1-2 TRBV5-1
CASSLTRIGDTQYF TGTGCCAGCAGCTTAACGCGAATTGGAGATACGCAGTATTTT . . TRBJ2-3 TRBV7-3
CASTAGTSGYEQYF TGTGCCAGCACCGCCGGGACTAGCGGTTACGAGCAGTACTTC TRBD2 . TRBJ2-7 TRBV7-2
CATQFSGANVLTF TGTGCCACCCAGTTCTCTGGGGCCAACGTCCTGACTTTC . . TRBJ2-6 TRBV2
CASSSQGGSYNEQFF TGTGCCAGCAGTTCGCAGGGAGGGTCCTACAATGAGCAGTTCTTC TRBD2 . TRBJ2-1 TRBV5-4
CASSVGNRNTGELFF TGTGCCAGCAGCGTAGGGAACAGAAACACCGGGGAGCTGTTTTTT . . TRBJ2-2 TRBV9
CASSLQTGTSRNEQFF TGTGCCAGCAGTCTACAAACCGGGACTAGCAGAAATGAGCAGTTCTTC TRBD2 few TRBJ2-1 TRBV27
CASSSQGEANYGYTF TGTGCCAGCAGTTCCCAGGGGGAAGCTAACTATGGCTACACCTTC TRBD1 . TRBJ1-2 TRBV28
CASSPAGRGTDTQYF TGTGCCAGCAGCCCTGCGGGCCGGGGCACAGATACGCAGTATTTT . once TRBJ2-3 TRBV7-3
CASSTAGLAVWIRNEQFF TGTGCCAGCAGCACTGCGGGACTAGCGGTTTGGATTCGCAATGAGCAGTTCTTC TRBD2 . TRBJ2-1 TRBV9
CASSGGGGTALHEQYF TGTGCCAGCAGCGGTGGGGGCGGGACAGCGCTCCACGAGCAGTACTTC . . TRBJ2-7 TRBV7-2